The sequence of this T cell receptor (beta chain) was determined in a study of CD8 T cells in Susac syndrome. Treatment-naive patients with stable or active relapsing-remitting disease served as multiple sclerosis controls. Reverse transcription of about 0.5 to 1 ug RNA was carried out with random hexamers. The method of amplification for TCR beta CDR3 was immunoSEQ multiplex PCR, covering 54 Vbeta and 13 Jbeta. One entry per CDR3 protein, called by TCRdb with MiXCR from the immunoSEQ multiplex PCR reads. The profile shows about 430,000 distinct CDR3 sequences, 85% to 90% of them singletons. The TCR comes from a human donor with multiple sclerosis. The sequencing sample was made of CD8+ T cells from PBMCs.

CDR3: CASSLGVTYEQYF. As DNA, the CDR3 is TGTGCCAGCAGCTTGGGGGTTACCTACGAGCAGTACTTC. This chain uses TRBV27 with TRBJ2-7; D possibly matches TRBD1 or TRBD2 (5 bases each). V lost 6 bases and J 2 bases, leaving 11 bases between the germline ends. The CDR3 totals 13 residues. CDR1 is MNHEY, CDR2 SMNVEV, per germline (reference sequence).